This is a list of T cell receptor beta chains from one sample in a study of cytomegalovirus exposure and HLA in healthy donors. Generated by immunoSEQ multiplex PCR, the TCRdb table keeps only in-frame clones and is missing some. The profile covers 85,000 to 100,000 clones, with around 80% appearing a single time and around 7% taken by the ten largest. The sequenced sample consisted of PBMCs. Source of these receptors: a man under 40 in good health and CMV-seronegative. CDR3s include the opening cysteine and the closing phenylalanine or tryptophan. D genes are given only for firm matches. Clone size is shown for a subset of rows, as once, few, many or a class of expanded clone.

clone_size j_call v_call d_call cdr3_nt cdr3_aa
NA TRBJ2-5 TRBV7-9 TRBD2 TGTGCCAGCAGCTTAGCTGGGAAGCGGGGAGAGACCCAGTACTTC CASSLAGKRGETQYF
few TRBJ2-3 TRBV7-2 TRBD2 TGTGCCAGCAGCGCCCATAGCGGGGGGCTGGCTACGCAGTATTTT CASSAHSGGLATQYF
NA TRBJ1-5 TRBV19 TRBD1 TGTGCCAGTAGTATAGGTCGACAGGGCTATCAGCCCCAGCATTTT CASSIGRQGYQPQHF
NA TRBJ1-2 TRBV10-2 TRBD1 TGCGCCAGCAGTGACAGGGGGTCGATTGGCTACACCTTC CASSDRGSIGYTF
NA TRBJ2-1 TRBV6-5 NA TGTGCCAGCAGTGAGACGGGATACTACAATGAGCAGTTCTTC CASSETGYYNEQFF
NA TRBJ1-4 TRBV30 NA TGTGCCTGGGCAACAGGGTCCGCAACTAATGAAAAACTGTTTTTT CAWATGSATNEKLFF
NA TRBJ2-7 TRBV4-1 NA TGCGCCAGCAGCCAAGTAACAGGGACCTCCTACGAGCAGTACTTC CASSQVTGTSYEQYF
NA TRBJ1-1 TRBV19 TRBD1 TGTGCCAGTAGCCCTATACCGACAGGGGGCACTGAAGCTTTCTTT CASSPIPTGGTEAFF
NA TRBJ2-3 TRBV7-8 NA TGTGCCAGCAGCCAAGGACAGACTAGCACAGATACGCAGTATTTT CASSQGQTSTDTQYF
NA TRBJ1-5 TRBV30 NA TGTGCCTGGACTGGAGCCCGAGGACAGCCCCAGCATTTT CAWTGARGQPQHF
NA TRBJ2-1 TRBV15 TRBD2 TGTGCCACCAGCAGAGTTAGCGGGGGGGCCAATGAGCAGTTCTTC CATSRVSGGANEQFF
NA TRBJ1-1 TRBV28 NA TGTGCCAGCAGTTTATGGACAGATCGTTTTAGCCTGACAACGACCCCAAACCAAAACACTGAAGCTTTCTTT CASSLWTDRFSLTTTPNQNTEAFF
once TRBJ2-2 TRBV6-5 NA TGTGCCAGCAGTCCGGGTTACTACACCGGGGAGCTGTTTTTT CASSPGYYTGELFF
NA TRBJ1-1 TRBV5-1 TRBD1 TGCGCCAGCAGCCGACAGGGTTTGAACACTGAAGCTTTCTTT CASSRQGLNTEAFF
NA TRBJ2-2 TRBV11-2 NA TGTGCCAGCAGCTTAGAGGGGGCGCAGGGCACCGGGGAGCTGTTTTTT CASSLEGAQGTGELFF
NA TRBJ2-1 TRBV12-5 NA TGTGCTAGTGGTGCCAGGGTGTACAATGAGCAGTTCTTC CASGARVYNEQFF
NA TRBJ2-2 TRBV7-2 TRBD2 TGTGCCAGCAGCCTCTTTGCGGGGGGGCTGTCCGGGGAGCTGTTTTTT CASSLFAGGLSGELFF
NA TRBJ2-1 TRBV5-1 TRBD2 TGCGCCAGCAGATTACTAGCGGGGGACAATGAGCAGTTCTTC CASRLLAGDNEQFF
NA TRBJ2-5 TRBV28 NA TGTGCCAGCAGCTTACTGGGGGGAGGCGGGGAGACCCAGTACTTC CASSLLGGGGETQYF
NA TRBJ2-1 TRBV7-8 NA TGTGCCAGCAGGAAGCAAAGCTCCTACAATGAGCAGTTCTTC CASRKQSSYNEQFF
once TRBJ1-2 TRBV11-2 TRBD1 TGTGCCAGCAGCTTCGGGACAGGGGGTAGCTATGGCTACACCTTC CASSFGTGGSYGYTF
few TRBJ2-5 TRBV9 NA TGTGCCAGCAGCGTAGGAGGGGAGACCCAGTACTTC CASSVGGETQYF
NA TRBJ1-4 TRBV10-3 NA TGTGCCATCAGCCCCTATGCAACTAATGAAAAACTGTTTTTT CAISPYATNEKLFF
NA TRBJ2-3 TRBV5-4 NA TGTGCCAGCAGCTTGGATGGCGGGAGCACAGATACGCAGTATTTT CASSLDGGSTDTQYF
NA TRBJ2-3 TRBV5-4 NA TGTGCCAGCAGCTTGGGTTCAGGCCAGGGAACAGATACGCAGTATTTT CASSLGSGQGTDTQYF
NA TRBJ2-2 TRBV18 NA TGTGCCAGCTCACCCACAAATCCCCGAGCGGAGAACACCGGGGAGCTGTTTTTT CASSPTNPRAENTGELFF
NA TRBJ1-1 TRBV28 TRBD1 TGTGCCAGCAGAGCAACAGGGGACACTGAAGCTTTCTTT CASRATGDTEAFF
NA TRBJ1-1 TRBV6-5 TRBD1 TGTGCCAGCAGTTACAGGGGGCGCGGCACTGAAGCTTTCTTT CASSYRGRGTEAFF
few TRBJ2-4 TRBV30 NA TGTGCCTGGAGTGAGCGGCTAGCCAAAAACATTCAGTACTTC CAWSERLAKNIQYF
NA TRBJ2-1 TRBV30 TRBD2 TGTGCCTGGAGTGTTCGAGCGGGGGCCCCACGTTGGCAGTTCTTC CAWSVRAGAPRWQFF
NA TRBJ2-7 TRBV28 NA TGTGCCAGCAGGGGAGGACCCTCCTACGAGCAGTACTTC CASRGGPSYEQYF
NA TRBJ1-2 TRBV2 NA TGTGCCAGCAGTGAAGCGCTTAGGGGACTAGGAGGCTACACCTTC CASSEALRGLGGYTF
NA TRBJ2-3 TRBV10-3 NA TGTGCCATCAGTGAGTCCTTACAGATTAGCACAGATACGCAGTATTTT CAISESLQISTDTQYF
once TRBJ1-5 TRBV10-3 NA TGTGCCATCAGTGAGTCCGGACAGATCAATCAGCCCCAGCATTTT CAISESGQINQPQHF
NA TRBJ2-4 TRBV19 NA TGTGCCAGTAGTATAGTAGCCAGGGGCCACTCCCCAGCCAAAAACATTCAGTACTTC CASSIVARGHSPAKNIQYF
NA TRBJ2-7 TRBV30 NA TGTGCCTGGAAAGGAAGGGGAAACGAGCAGTACTTC CAWKGRGNEQYF
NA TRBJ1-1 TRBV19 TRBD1 TGTGCCAGTAGTATAGATCCGGTGGACAGGGTGTTCTTT CASSIDPVDRVFF